The sequence of this TCR beta chain was determined in a study of T-cell reconstitution after alpha-beta-depleted transplantation in children. Preparing the TCRbeta library involved the use of unique molecular identifiers. In TCRdb, the PCR reads were re-called with MiXCR into one record per CDR3 protein. The sample contains about 400,000 distinct CDR3 sequences, 20% of which appear only once. Sequenced material: PBMCs from the stem cell graft donor, taken from the stem cell graft. The TCR originated in a human donor who donated a stem cell graft to a child with acute myeloid leukemia.

CDR3: CASSLTGHYTDTQYF. The CDR3 nucleotides read TGTGCCAGCAGCTTAACGGGACACTACACAGATACGCAGTATTTT. The V and J genes are TRBV11-2 and TRBJ2-3; TRBD1 might be the D (6 bases). The CDR3 runs to 15 residues. Trimming removed 2 bases at V and 2 bases at J, with 11 bases between. Germline V gives CDR1 SGHAT, CDR2 FQNNGV. Using reference TRBV11-2 and TRBJ2-3 for the parts outside the CDR3, the full variable domain is EAGVAQSPRYKIIEKRQSVAFWCNPISGHATLYWYQQILGQGPKLLIQFQNNGVVDDSQLPKDRFSAERLKGVDSTLKIQPAKLEDSAVYLCASSLTGHYTDTQYFGPGTRLTVL.